This T cell receptor (beta chain) comes out of a study of control samples from healthy donors and cancer patients. V was clipped by 6 bases and J by 2 bases; unmatched bases: 7. Germline CDR1 and CDR2: SGHRS and YFSETQ. The CDR3 contains 15 residues. TCRdb's copy holds only in-frame clones and misses some; the assay was immunoSEQ multiplex PCR. The sample lists under 65,000 clones, over 75% seen once, with approximately 1.2% in the top ten. The chain couples TRBV5-1 to TRBJ2-3; 9 nucleotides match TRBD2. The clonotype originates from a woman aged 45-60 years with colorectal cancer. Material: PBMCs. The CDR3 DNA is TGCGCCAGCATCCCTAGCGGGGAGAACACAGATACGCAGTATTTT. As protein: CASIPSGENTDTQYF.